Presented here are 10 T cell receptor beta chains from one specimen sequenced in a study of blood T cells in healthy people across ages. Next came a second PCR, run for about 6 to 12 cycles, which used a sample-barcoded 5' primer along with a J-beta primer mix. MiXCR was run by TCRdb on the 5' RACE reads, yielding one entry per CDR3 protein. The top ten hold 11% of the sample, which has about 1.6 million distinct CDR3 sequences, roughly 32% seen once. The sequenced sample consisted of blood. The receptors come from a woman aged 30 to 39 in good health.

Comment on this clonotype: A read error may account for a junction end that differs from germline. V is TRBV7-2 and J is TRBJ2-3; D is unresolved. Germline V CDR1 and CDR2: SGHTA, FQGNSA. CDR3 size: 14 residues. The CDR3 loop is CAGSRMGSKDTQYF. CDR3 DNA sequence: TGTGCCGGCAGCCGCATGGGTAGCAAGGATACGCAGTATTTT.

The gene calls are TRBV6-5 and TRBJ1-5, with D perhaps matching TRBD1 (5 bases). V lost 6 bases and J 1 base, leaving 13 bases between the germline ends. The CDR3 runs 15 residues. Germline CDR1 reads MNHEY; CDR2 reads SVGAGI. The CDR3 bases are TGTGCCAGCAGGCACAAATGGGACAGCAATCAGCCCCAGCATTTT. Translating gives CASRHKWDSNQPQHF.

This clonotype was counted between two and nine times. The chain recombines TRBV7-3 with TRBJ1-1; no definite D call. V was cut by 0 bases and J by 6 bases, with 8 bases left in between. The CDR3 loop spans 13 amino acids. Looked up from germline, CDR1 is SGHTA and CDR2 is FQGTGA. As DNA, the CDR3 is TGTGCCAGCAGCTTAACGTCCAGTCCTGAAGCTTTCTTT. It encodes CASSLTSSPEAFF. The full variable domain, rest sourced from reference TRBV7-3 and TRBJ1-1, is GAGVSQTPSNKVTEKGKYVELRCDPISGHTALYWYRQSLGQGPEFLIYFQGTGAADDSGLPNDRFFAVRPEGSVSTLKIQRTERGDSAVYLCASSLTSSPEAFFGQGTRLTVV.

This clonotype has just a few counts. V usage is TRBV5-1 and J usage is TRBJ2-3, with D unresolved. The CDR3 is 15 amino acids. Looked up from germline, CDR1 is SGHRS and CDR2 is YFSETQ. Between the trimmed V and J ends, which lost 2 bases and 3 bases, there was a span of 13 bases. DNA of the CDR3: TGCGCCAGCAGCTTCGGCTTCACAGTTACAGATACGCAGTATTTT. Amino acid sequence: CASSFGFTVTDTQYF.

The CDR3 here is CSVEGGEGLGTEAFF. As DNA, the CDR3 is TGCAGCGTTGAAGGGGGAGAGGGGCTGGGCACTGAAGCTTTCTTT. The chain couples TRBV29-1 to TRBJ1-1; possibly TRBD1 for D (5 bases). The CDR3 consists of 15 residues. Germline lookup yields CDR1 SQVTM and CDR2 ANQGSEA. Trimming took 1 base from V and 4 from J, leaving 16 bases between them.

CDR3 nucleotides: TGTGCCAGCAGAGGCCACCCGAACGAGCAGTACTTC. Protein sequence: CASRGHPNEQYF. The chain recombines TRBV6-5 with TRBJ2-7; no clear D. Germline V gene lookup returns CDR1 MNHEY and CDR2 SVGAGI. This CDR3 contains 12 residues. The ends were cut back, 6 bases at V and 5 bases at J, with 11 bases in the middle.

The chain employs TRBV12-5 and TRBJ2-1, with D uncertain. Germline CDR1 and CDR2: LGHNT and FRNRAP. This CDR3 has 14 amino acids. The ends were cut back, 4 bases at V and 0 bases at J, with 7 bases in the middle. CDR3: CASGSSRSYNEQFF. CDR3 sequence (DNA): TGTGCTAGTGGTTCTTCTCGCTCCTACAATGAGCAGTTCTTC.

The chain carries TRBV28 and TRBJ2-1; the D is unclear. Trimming took 3 bases from V and 8 from J, leaving 8 bases between them. CDR1 is MDHEN, CDR2 SYDVKM, per germline. This CDR3 has 12 amino acids. The CDR3 sequence is CASSLRVHEQFF. Here the CDR3 DNA reads TGTGCCAGCAGTTTGAGAGTGCATGAGCAGTTCTTC.

This clonotype appeared a few times. V gene TRBV7-3 combines with J gene TRBJ1-5, with a weak D call TRBD1 (6 bases). Trimming removed 0 bases from V and 9 bases from J, with 9 bases in between. Germline CDR1 and CDR2: SGHTA and FQGTGA. This CDR3 is 13 amino acids long. DNA of the CDR3: TGTGCCAGCAGCTTAACAGGGGGTCGGCCCCAGCATTTT. Its translation is CASSLTGGRPQHF. Filled out from reference TRBV7-3 and TRBJ1-5, the complete variable domain reads GAGVSQTPSNKVTEKGKYVELRCDPISGHTALYWYRQSLGQGPEFLIYFQGTGAADDSGLPNDRFFAVRPEGSVSTLKIQRTERGDSAVYLCASSLTGGRPQHFGDGTRLSIL.

This clonotype was picked up a small number of times. The chain recombines TRBV4-1 with TRBJ2-7; D is unresolved. V was pared by 0 bases and J by 3 bases, with 12 bases between. Germline-derived CDR1 and CDR2 are MGHRA and YSYEKL. The CDR3 sequence is 15 residues long. The CDR3 DNA sequence: TGCGCCAGCAGCCAAGATTCCGGCTACTTCTACGAGCAGTACTTC. Its protein is CASSQDSGYFYEQYF.